The next 2 T cell receptor beta chains were all read from a single sample in a study of T cell changes during pregnancy in multiple sclerosis. This table comes from immunoSEQ multiplex PCR, and its TCRdb copy is limited to in-frame clones, with some not included. The sample lists around 99,000 clones; around 90% were seen once. This sample comprised peripheral blood, obtained in the third trimester of pregnancy. These receptors were taken from a female donor in good health, enrolled as a control in a pregnancy study.

The chain employs TRBV19 and TRBJ1-2; no reliable D call. Germline assignment: CDR1 LNHDA and CDR2 SQIVND (reference sequence). V lost 8 bases to trimming and J lost 4 bases, with 11 bases between them. The CDR3 spans 12 residues. The CDR3 DNA reads TGTGCCAGTCGCCACGCCGGCTATGGCTACACCTTC. Amino acids: CASRHAGYGYTF. Full variable domain (missing parts from reference TRBV19 and TRBJ1-2): DGGITQSPKYLFRKEGQNVTLSCEQNLNHDAMYWYRQDPGQGLRLIYYSQIVNDFQKGDIAEGYSVSREKKESFPLTVTSAQKNPTAFYLCASRHAGYGYTFGSGTRLTVV.

Only a few counts were recorded for this clone. J is TRBJ2-1 and V is TRBV12-5, with TRBD1 matching 10 bases. Trimming took 1 base from V and 5 from J; bases not matched to a gene: 11. CDR1 is LGHNT, CDR2 FRNRAP, per germline. The CDR3 has 18 residues. Here the CDR3 reads CASGLGAKDRGTNNEQFF. CDR3 bases: TGTGCTAGTGGTTTGGGAGCCAAGGACAGGGGGACAAACAATGAGCAGTTCTTC.